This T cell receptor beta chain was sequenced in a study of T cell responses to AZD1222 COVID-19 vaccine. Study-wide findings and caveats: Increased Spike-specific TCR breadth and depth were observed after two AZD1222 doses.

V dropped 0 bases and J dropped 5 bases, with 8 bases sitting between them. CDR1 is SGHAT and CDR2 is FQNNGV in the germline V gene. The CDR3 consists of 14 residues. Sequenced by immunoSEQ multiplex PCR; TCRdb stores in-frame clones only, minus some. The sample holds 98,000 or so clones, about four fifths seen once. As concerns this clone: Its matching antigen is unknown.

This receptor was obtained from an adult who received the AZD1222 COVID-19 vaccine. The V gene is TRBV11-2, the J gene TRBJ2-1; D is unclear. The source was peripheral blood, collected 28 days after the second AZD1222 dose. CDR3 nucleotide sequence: TGTGCCAGCAGCTTAGATTGGTCTCACAATGAGCAGTTCTTC. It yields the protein CASSLDWSHNEQFF.